This record looks at one TCR beta chain sequence and its context. Its antigen remains unidentified. This record comes from a study of blood T cells in healthy people across ages. General study results and limits: Fewer expanded clones and more diversity marked long-lived versus aged donors. A roughly linear age-dependent decrease characterized TCR beta diversity per million T cells. With naive T cell percentage, TCR beta diversity showed a strong correlation.

Deletions cut 0 bases from V and 7 bases from J, with 12 bases between. Germline V gene sequence: CDR1 MNHEY, CDR2 SMNVEV (reference sequence). This CDR3 has 14 amino acids. A J-beta primer mix and a sample-barcoded 5' primer were used in a second PCR of about 7 to 11 cycles. Carrying 12 random nucleotides, a template-switch adaptor labeled each individual cDNA molecule. TCRdb re-analysed the 5' RACE reads in MiXCR, keeping a single row per CDR3 protein. The sample has 550,000 to 650,000 distinct CDR3 sequences, about 30% seen once. The chain employs TRBV27 and TRBJ1-2; tentatively, D is TRBD1 (5 bases). The clonotype originates from a woman of 80 years or more in good health. The specimen was blood. The CDR3 loop reads CASSLSLGVGGYTF. The DNA for the CDR3 is TGTGCCAGCAGTTTATCTTTGGGGGTCGGTGGCTACACCTTC.